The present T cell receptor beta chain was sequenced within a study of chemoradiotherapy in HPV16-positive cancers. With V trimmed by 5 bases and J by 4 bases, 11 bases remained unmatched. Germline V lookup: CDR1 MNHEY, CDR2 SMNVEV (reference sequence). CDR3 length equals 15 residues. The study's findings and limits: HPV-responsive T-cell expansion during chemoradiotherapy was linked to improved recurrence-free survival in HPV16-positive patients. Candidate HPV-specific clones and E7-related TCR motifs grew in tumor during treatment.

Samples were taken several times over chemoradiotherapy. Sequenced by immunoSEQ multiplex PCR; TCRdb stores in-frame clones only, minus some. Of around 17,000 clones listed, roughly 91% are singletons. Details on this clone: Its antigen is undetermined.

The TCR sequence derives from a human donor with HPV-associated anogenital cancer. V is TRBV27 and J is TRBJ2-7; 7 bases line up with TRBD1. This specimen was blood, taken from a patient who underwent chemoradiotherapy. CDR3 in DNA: TGTGCCAGCAGTGTCGGGACAGCTGACATATACGAGCAGTACTTC. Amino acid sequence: CASSVGTADIYEQYF.